This T cell receptor beta chain is from a study of regulatory T cells in long-lasting Graves disease. Study-wide points: Persistent Graves' disease cases displayed lower TCR diversity than newly diagnosed ones.

This clonotype came up many times. The antigen is not known. Libraries of TCR beta came from iRepertoire HTBI primers plus Arm-PCR of CDR3 regions. Via MiXCR, TCRdb re-called the multiplex PCR reads, giving one row per CDR3 protein. The sample includes 400,000 to 550,000 distinct CDR3 sequences, more than 12% of them seen just once. Indicated time point: newly diagnosed GD, antithyroid drugs for less than 3 months. PBMCs provided the RNA from which the TCR library was made. Roughly 8.4 milliliters of peripheral blood were drawn into EDTA tubes. Another study also made use of these data, one on T cells in Graves' hyperthyroidism and ophthalmopathy. That source adds: With a median lead of around 6.7 months before onset, the model predicted ophthalmopathy.

The sample here was peripheral blood mononuclear cells (PBMCs), taken at new diagnosis, from a patient treated with antithyroid drugs. The sequence derives from a woman in her 30s with Graves disease.

CDR3 residues: CSVEAGGALGELFF. The DNA of the CDR3 is TGCAGCGTTGAGGCAGGGGGGGCTTTGGGGGAGCTGTTTTTT. This chain connects TRBV29-1 to TRBJ2-2, with D perhaps given as TRBD1 or TRBD2 (7 bases each). This CDR3 is built from 14 residues. The germline V gene has CDR1 SQVTM and CDR2 ANQGSEA. V shed 3 bases and J shed 8 bases, with 16 bases lying between them.